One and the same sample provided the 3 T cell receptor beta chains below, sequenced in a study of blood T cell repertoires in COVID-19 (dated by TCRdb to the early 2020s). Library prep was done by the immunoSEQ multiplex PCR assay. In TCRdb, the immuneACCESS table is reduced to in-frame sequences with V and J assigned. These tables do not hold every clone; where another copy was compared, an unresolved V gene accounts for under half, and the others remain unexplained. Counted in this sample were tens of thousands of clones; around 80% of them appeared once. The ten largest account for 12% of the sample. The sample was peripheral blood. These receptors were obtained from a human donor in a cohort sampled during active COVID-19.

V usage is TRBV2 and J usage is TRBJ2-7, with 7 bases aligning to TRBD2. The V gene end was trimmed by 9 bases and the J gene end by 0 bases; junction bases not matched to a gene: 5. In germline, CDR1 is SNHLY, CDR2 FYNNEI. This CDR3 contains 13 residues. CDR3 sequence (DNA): TGTGCCAGTGACCGGGACTACTCCTACGAGCAGTACTTC. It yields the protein CASDRDYSYEQYF.

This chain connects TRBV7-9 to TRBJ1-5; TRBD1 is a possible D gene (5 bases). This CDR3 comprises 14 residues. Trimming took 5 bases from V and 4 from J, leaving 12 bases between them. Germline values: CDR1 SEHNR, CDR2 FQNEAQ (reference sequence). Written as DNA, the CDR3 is TGTGCCAGCAGCCATCTGCAGGGTAATCAGCCCCAGCATTTT. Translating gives CASSHLQGNQPQHF.

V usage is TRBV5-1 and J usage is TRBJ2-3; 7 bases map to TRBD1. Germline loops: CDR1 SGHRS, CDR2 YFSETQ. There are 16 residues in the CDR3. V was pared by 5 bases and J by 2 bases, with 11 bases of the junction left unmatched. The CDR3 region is CASRPGQLTNTDTQYF. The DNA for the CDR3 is TGCGCCAGCAGACCGGGACAGCTCACCAACACAGATACGCAGTATTTT. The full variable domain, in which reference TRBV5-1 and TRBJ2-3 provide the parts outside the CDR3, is KAGVTQTPRYLIKTRGQQVTLSCSPISGHRSVSWYQQTPGQGLQFLFEYFSETQRNKGNFPGRFSGRQFSNSRSEMNVSTLELGDSALYLCASRPGQLTNTDTQYFGPGTRLTVL.